This T cell receptor beta chain was observed in a study of blood T cell repertoires in COVID-19. The method was immunoSEQ multiplex PCR; TCRdb's version includes in-frame clones alone and lacks a portion of them. The table lists 300,000 to 350,000 clones, roughly 90% of them singletons. Germline V lookup: CDR1 LGHNA, CDR2 YNFKEQ. The CDR3 extends over 15 amino acids. V shed 4 bases and J 4 bases; nucleotides not matched to a gene: 6. This sequence originates from a man aged 25-40 years with COVID-19, enrolled during active disease. The sample was peripheral blood. V gene TRBV4-2 combines with J gene TRBJ1-5; 8 bases are a match to TRBD1. The CDR3 is CASSLNRGVNQPQHF. The DNA for the CDR3 is TGTGCCAGCAGCCTAAACAGGGGGGTTAATCAGCCCCAGCATTTT.